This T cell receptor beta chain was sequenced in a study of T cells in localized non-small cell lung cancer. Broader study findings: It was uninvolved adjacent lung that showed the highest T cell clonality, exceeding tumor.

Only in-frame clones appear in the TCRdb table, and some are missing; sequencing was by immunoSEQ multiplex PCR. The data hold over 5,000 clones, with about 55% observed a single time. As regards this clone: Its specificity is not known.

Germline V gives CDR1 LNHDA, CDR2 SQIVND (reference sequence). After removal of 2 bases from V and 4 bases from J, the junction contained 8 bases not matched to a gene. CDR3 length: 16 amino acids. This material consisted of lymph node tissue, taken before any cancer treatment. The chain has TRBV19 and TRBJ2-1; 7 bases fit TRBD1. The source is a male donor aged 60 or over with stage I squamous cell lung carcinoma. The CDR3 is CASSIIPGTVYNEQFF. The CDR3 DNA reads TGTGCCAGTAGTATAATTCCCGGGACAGTATACAATGAGCAGTTCTTC.